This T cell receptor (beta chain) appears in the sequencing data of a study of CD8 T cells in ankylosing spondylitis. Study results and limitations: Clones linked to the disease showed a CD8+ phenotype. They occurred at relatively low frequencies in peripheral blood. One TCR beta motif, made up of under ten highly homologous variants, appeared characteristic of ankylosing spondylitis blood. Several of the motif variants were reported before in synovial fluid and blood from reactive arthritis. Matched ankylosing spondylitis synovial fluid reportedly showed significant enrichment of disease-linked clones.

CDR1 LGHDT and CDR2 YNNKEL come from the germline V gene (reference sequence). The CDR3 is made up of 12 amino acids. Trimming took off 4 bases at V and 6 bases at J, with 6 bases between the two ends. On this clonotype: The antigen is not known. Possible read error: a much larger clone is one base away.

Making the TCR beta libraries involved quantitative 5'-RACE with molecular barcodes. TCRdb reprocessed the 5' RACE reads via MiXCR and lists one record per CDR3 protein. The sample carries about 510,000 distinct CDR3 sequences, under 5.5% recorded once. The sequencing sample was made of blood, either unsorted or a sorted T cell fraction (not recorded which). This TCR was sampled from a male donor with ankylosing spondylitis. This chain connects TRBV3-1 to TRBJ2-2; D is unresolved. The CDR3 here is CASSPIPGELFF. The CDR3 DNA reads TGTGCCAGCAGCCCTATTCCCGGGGAGCTGTTTTTT. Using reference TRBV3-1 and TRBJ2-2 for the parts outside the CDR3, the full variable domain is DTAVSQTPKYLVTQMGNDKSIKCEQNLGHDTMYWYKQDSKKFLKIMFSYNNKELIINETVPNRFSPKSPDKAHLNLHINSLELGDSAVYFCASSPIPGELFFGEGSRLTVL.